This is a list of T cell receptor beta chains from one sample in a study of cytomegalovirus exposure and HLA in healthy donors. Generated by immunoSEQ multiplex PCR, the TCRdb table keeps only in-frame clones and is missing some. The sample includes 130,000 or so clones, about three quarters of them seen just once. The sample consisted of PBMCs. Receptors originate from a woman aged 18-29 years in good health and CMV-seronegative. CDR3s include the opening cysteine and the closing phenylalanine or tryptophan. The order of the fields is D gene, V gene, J gene, clone size, CDR3 DNA, CDR3 protein. A D gene is named only where the DNA matches it firmly. The size entry is marked missing in some rows and otherwise reads once, few, many or a size class.

-	TRBV4-1	TRBJ1-5	few	TGCGCCAGCAGCCCTGGAACGCAGGGATTGGGCAATCAGCCCCAGCATTTT	CASSPGTQGLGNQPQHF
TRBD1	TRBV5-4	TRBJ2-7	-	TGTGCCAGCAGCTTGCTGACAGGGGGCGACTACGAGCAGTACTTC	CASSLLTGGDYEQYF
TRBD2	TRBV2	TRBJ2-1	-	TGTGCCAGCACGTGGACTAGCGGGAGGGGAACCTACAATGAGCAGTTCTTC	CASTWTSGRGTYNEQFF
-	TRBV19	TRBJ2-1	-	TGTGCCAGCTCGACGGGGCGGGGGCCCCAGGGGGAGCAGTTCTTC	CASSTGRGPQGEQFF
TRBD2	TRBV5-1	TRBJ2-3	-	TGCGCCAGCAGCTTCGTAGCGGGTGTTAGCACAGATACGCAGTATTTT	CASSFVAGVSTDTQYF
TRBD1	TRBV5-1	TRBJ2-2	-	TGCGCCAGCAGCTTGGGACAGGGTAACACCGGGGAGCTGTTTTTT	CASSLGQGNTGELFF
TRBD1	TRBV7-8	TRBJ2-7	few	TGTGCCAGCAGCATACCGGGACAGGGGATGGGTGGCCCTCCCTACGAGCAGTACTTC	CASSIPGQGMGGPPYEQYF
TRBD2	TRBV2	TRBJ2-7	few	TGTGCCAGCAAGGTGACTAGCGGGAGTGGCTACGAGCAGTACTTC	CASKVTSGSGYEQYF
-	TRBV6-6	TRBJ1-5	-	TGTGCCAGCAGTTACTCGATTAGTGAGCCCCAGCATTTT	CASSYSISEPQHF
TRBD2	TRBV19	TRBJ2-2	-	TGTGCCAGTAGTAAAAGCGGGAGGGCGGACACCGGGGAGCTGTTTTTT	CASSKSGRADTGELFF
TRBD1	TRBV18	TRBJ2-7	-	TGTGCCAGCTCCCGGGACAGGGGGAAAGGGGAGCAGTACTTC	CASSRDRGKGEQYF
-	TRBV30	TRBJ1-1	-	TGTGCCTGGATTCATTTGAGAAACACTGAAGCTTTCTTT	CAWIHLRNTEAFF
-	TRBV29-1	TRBJ2-3	-	TGCAGCGCCACAGTAGATACGCAGTATTTT	CSATVDTQYF
-	TRBV6-5	TRBJ2-7	-	TGTGCCAGCCAAGGTAGCGGACTTCCCTACGAGCAGTACTTC	CASQGSGLPYEQYF
-	TRBV4-1	TRBJ1-3	once	TGCGCCAGCAGCCTAGAAGGGGGGGGAGAAGGAAACACCATATATTTT	CASSLEGGGEGNTIYF
-	TRBV5-6	TRBJ1-5	once	TGTGCCAGCAGTTCCGGGGGGGGGCCCCAGCATTTT	CASSSGGGPQHF
TRBD1	TRBV7-9	TRBJ1-1	-	TGTTCCAGCAGCTTAGCGACAGGGGGTGGGATGAACACTGAAGCTTTCTTT	CSSSLATGGGMNTEAFF
TRBD1	TRBV18	TRBJ1-5	-	TGTGCCAGCTCACGACAGGGGCCGGATCAGCCCCAGCATTTT	CASSRQGPDQPQHF
TRBD1	TRBV7-2	TRBJ2-2	-	TGTGCCAGCAGAGAGGGGGCGACCGGGGAGCTGTTTTTT	CASREGATGELFF
TRBD1	TRBV18	TRBJ2-3	-	TGTGCCAGCTCACCAAAGCAGGGGGCTTCCGATACGCAGTATTTT	CASSPKQGASDTQYF